Presented here are 19 T cell receptor beta chains from one specimen sequenced in a study of blood T cell repertoires in COVID-19. The assay was immunoSEQ multiplex PCR, and TCRdb's table has in-frame clones only and misses some. The data show some 16,000 clones, approximately 90% seen once. Material for sequencing was peripheral blood. The receptors were gathered from a human donor with active COVID-19. The donor label of this sample is uncertain.

V and J are TRBV6-1 and TRBJ1-5, with 9 nucleotides matching TRBD1. After removal of 2 bases from V and 6 bases from J, the junction contained 11 bases not matched to a gene. Germline V gene sequence: CDR1 MNHNS, CDR2 SASEGT. The CDR3 is 17 amino acids. This CDR3 is CASSERGGQGWGQPQHF. The CDR3 DNA sequence: TGTGCCAGCAGTGAAAGGGGGGGACAGGGATGGGGTCAGCCCCAGCATTTT.

The V call is TRBV6-5, the J call TRBJ1-5; D is perhaps TRBD1 (5 bases). CDR1 and CDR2 from the germline V gene are MNHEY and SVGAGI. The CDR3 has 15 amino acids. Between the trimmed V and J ends, which lost 8 bases and 2 bases, there was a span of 16 bases. DNA for the CDR3: TGTGCCAGCGGAATATACGGGGGAGGCAATCAGCCCCAGCATTTT. Translated: CASGIYGGGNQPQHF.

V usage is TRBV10-3 and J usage is TRBJ1-2; 9 nucleotides line up with TRBD1. CDR1 is ENHRY, CDR2 SYGVKD, per germline. The CDR3 totals 15 residues. V lost 6 bases to trimming and J lost 8 bases; unmatched junction nucleotides: 13. CDR3 in DNA: TGTGCCATCAGCGATGGACAGGGGCGTAATGAAGGCTACACCTTC. This translates into CAISDGQGRNEGYTF.

This clone was observed a few times. The rearrangement uses TRBV7-9 and TRBJ2-1; the D gene is possibly TRBD2 (6 bases). V lost 5 bases to trimming and J lost 4 bases, with 12 bases between them. Germline CDR1 is SEHNR and CDR2 is FQNEAQ (reference sequence). CDR3 length: 14 residues. The CDR3 coding sequence is TGTGCCAGCAGCCGCATGGCGGGGTACAATGAGCAGTTCTTC. This translates into CASSRMAGYNEQFF.

The V and J genes are TRBV24-1 and TRBJ2-1, with 8 bases identical to TRBD1. This CDR3 comprises 17 residues. Trimming at V came to 4 bases and at J to 0 bases, leaving 7 bases not matched to a gene. Germline V lookup: CDR1 KGHDR, CDR2 SFDVKD. CDR3 sequence (DNA): TGTGCCACCAGTGACGCCGGGACAGGCTACTCCTACAATGAGCAGTTCTTC. Translated, it gives CATSDAGTGYSYNEQFF.

In this sample, this clone turned up once. The rearrangement links TRBV5-8 to TRBJ1-1; D possibly corresponds to TRBD1 (5 bases). The germline gives CDR1 SGHTS, CDR2 YDEGEE. CDR3 length equals 12 residues. V lost 3 bases and J lost 10, with 13 bases in between. Written as DNA, the CDR3 is TGTGCCAGCAGCTGGAGACAGACGGGAGCTTTCTTT. It yields the protein CASSWRQTGAFF. Full variable domain (remainder filled in from reference TRBV5-8 and TRBJ1-1): EAGVTQSPTHLIKTRGQQATLRCSPISGHTSVYWYQQALGLGLQFLLWYDEGEERNRGNFPPRFSGRQFPNYSSELNVNALELEDSALYLCASSWRQTGAFFGQGTRLTVV.

This clone was observed a few times. The gene calls are TRBV19 and TRBJ2-7, with D tentatively TRBD2 (7 bases). CDR3 length: 14 residues. The V end lost 1 base, the J end lost 5 bases, and 12 bases lay between the germline ends. CDR1 LNHDA and CDR2 SQIVND come from the germline V gene (reference sequence). CDR3 loop: CASSIAGGLDEQYF. DNA of the CDR3: TGTGCCAGTAGTATAGCGGGGGGCCTGGACGAGCAGTACTTC.

The rearrangement links TRBV7-9 to TRBJ2-5; the D is unclear. Between the trimmed V and J ends, which lost 5 bases and 2 bases, there was a span of 9 bases. The CDR3 totals 13 residues. Germline V gene data show CDR1 as SEHNR and CDR2 as FQNEAQ (reference sequence). This CDR3 is CASSLTRQETQYF. For the CDR3, the DNA is TGTGCCAGCAGCCTGACAAGGCAAGAGACCCAGTACTTC.

This clone occurred a few times. The V and J genes are TRBV3-1 (or the pseudogene TRBV3-2) and TRBJ1-5, with D tentatively TRBD1 (5 bases). V was shortened by 6 bases and J by 7 bases, with 16 bases between the two germline ends. The V gene's germline CDR1 is LGHDT and CDR2 YNNKEL (reference sequence). There are 14 residues in the CDR3. The CDR3 DNA reads as TGTGCCAGCAGGCCCACAACAGGTTTCCAGCCCCAGCATTTT. Its translation is CASRPTTGFQPQHF.

V is TRBV11-2 and J is TRBJ2-7; TRBD2 agrees at 7 bases. The trim removed 0 bases at V and 7 bases at J, leaving 6 bases unmatched. This CDR3 has 14 residues. Germline V gene data show CDR1 as SGHAT and CDR2 as FQNNGV. DNA for the CDR3: TGTGCCAGCAGCTTAGATCCGGGAGGAAAAGAGCAGTACTTC. This encodes CASSLDPGGKEQYF.

The chain carries TRBV7-9 and TRBJ2-1; a possible D gene is TRBD2 (6 bases). Germline values: CDR1 SEHNR, CDR2 FQNEAQ (reference sequence). CDR3 size: 11 residues. V was trimmed by 6 bases and J by 9 bases, leaving 9 bases between them. The CDR3 DNA sequence: TGTGCCAGCAGTCGGGGGATTGAGCAGTTCTTC. Its translation: CASSRGIEQFF. Full variable domain (outside the CDR3, taken from reference TRBV7-9 and TRBJ2-1): DTGVSQNPRHKITKRGQNVTFRCDPISEHNRLYWYRQTLGQGPEFLTYFQNEAQLEKSRLLSDRFSAERPKGSFSTLEIQRTEQGDSAMYLCASSRGIEQFFGPGTRLTVL.

The genes are TRBV11-3 and TRBJ2-1; D gene ambiguous. The V gene's germline CDR1 is SGHNT and CDR2 YENEEA. This CDR3 contains 15 residues. Trimming shortened V by 0 bases and J by 2 bases, and 8 bases separated the two germline ends. Written as DNA, the CDR3 is TGTGCCAGCAGCTTAGAGGTGTCAGCCTACAATGAGCAGTTCTTC. Protein: CASSLEVSAYNEQFF.

The gene calls are TRBV11-2 and TRBJ2-3; 12 positions agree with TRBD2. J was trimmed by 5 bases and V by 8 bases; bases with no gene match: 14. Germline V gives CDR1 SGHAT, CDR2 FQNNGV. There are 17 residues in the CDR3. The CDR3 sequence is CASSRGLAGGPVDTQYF. In nucleotides, the CDR3 is TGTGCCAGCTCCCGCGGGCTAGCGGGGGGGCCAGTAGATACGCAGTATTTT.

The genes are TRBV6-5 and TRBJ2-7, with D possibly being TRBD1 (5 bases). Trimming shortened V by 5 bases and J by 3 bases, and 14 bases separated the two germline ends. This CDR3 has 14 amino acids. Germline-derived CDR1 and CDR2 are MNHEY and SVGAGI. CDR3 DNA sequence: TGTGCCAGCAGTAGAAAGGGGTGGGGCTACGAGCAGTACTTC. As protein: CASSRKGWGYEQYF.

The rearrangement joins TRBV5-6 to TRBJ2-7; 10 nucleotides agree with TRBD1. Trimming removed 5 bases from V and 7 bases from J; junction bases left unmatched: 12. The length of the CDR3 is 15 residues. Looked up from germline, CDR1 is SGHDT and CDR2 is YYEEEE. DNA for the CDR3: TGTGCCAGCAGGTACATGTCGACAGGGGGCCGGGAGCAGTACTTC. Its translation: CASRYMSTGGREQYF.

The gene calls are TRBV7-9 and TRBJ2-7; TRBD1 agrees at 12 bases. The germline V gene encodes CDR1 SEHNR and CDR2 FQNEAQ (reference sequence). The CDR3 covers 15 residues. The V and J ends lost 4 bases and 6 bases, in that order; junction bases with no gene match: 7. This CDR3 is CASSYHGTGGVEQYF. In DNA, the CDR3 is TGTGCCAGCAGCTATCATGGGACAGGGGGCGTCGAGCAGTACTTC.

The genes are TRBV24-1 and TRBJ2-7; 9 bases are shared with TRBD1. The CDR3 has 15 amino acids. CDR1 and CDR2 (germline): KGHDR, SFDVKD. The J segment lost 3 bases and the V segment lost 4 bases, leaving 6 bases of the junction unmatched. In DNA, the CDR3 is TGTGCCACCAGTGACGCCGGGACAGGGTACTACGAGCAGTACTTC. It encodes CATSDAGTGYYEQYF.

V gene TRBV29-1 combines with J gene TRBJ2-3, with D maybe TRBD1 (6 bases). The germline V gene has CDR1 SQVTM and CDR2 ANQGSEA. The CDR3 consists of 15 residues. V shed 4 bases and J shed 0 bases, with 14 bases lying between them. The CDR3 nucleotides are TGCAGCGTTGGCGGACAGCCAAGTAGCACAGATACGCAGTATTTT. Translated: CSVGGQPSSTDTQYF.

The V call is TRBV6-2 or TRBV6-3, the J call TRBJ2-5, with TRBD2 matching 11 bases. Germline V gene data show CDR1 as MNHEY and CDR2 as SVGEGT. Unmatched junction bases numbered 4, after V lost 3 bases and J lost 4 bases. The CDR3 covers 15 residues. The CDR3, as DNA: TGTGCCAGCAGTTATAGCGGGGGGGCGGCAGAGACCCAGTACTTC. This gives the protein CASSYSGGAAETQYF.